The entry below describes one T cell receptor (beta chain). Its antigen is unknown. CDR3 length equals 14 residues. The ends were cut back, 2 bases at V and 2 bases at J, with 8 bases in the middle. The V gene's germline CDR1 is SGHDT and CDR2 YYEEEE. These data belong to a study of shared clonotypes between healthy human individuals. CD8 cells regarded as naive lacked CD45RO, were positively chosen for CCR7, and omitted terminally differentiated effector memory CD45RA+ cells. Study-wide findings and caveats: Clonotypes not shared had lower generation probabilities than those common to all four donors. At large depth, rarefaction still showed sorted-subset sequencing to be incomplete.

Method: immunoSEQ multiplex PCR; TCRdb's copy keeps in-frame clones and lacks some. Of just over 2,000,000 clones in the sample, about 95% are singletons; the top ten hold about 1.1%. The TCR comes from a young man in good health. The chain combines TRBV5-6 with TRBJ2-4; no clear D. Input material: naive CD8+ T cells sorted from blood. CDR3 in amino acids: CASSFRDTKNIQYF. In nucleotides, the CDR3 is TGTGCCAGCAGCTTTAGGGATACCAAAAACATTCAGTACTTC.